This TCR beta chain was captured in a study of T cells expressing NK-cell markers. Turning to the study itself: All TCR beta repertoires analysed originated from sorted CD3+CD56+NKG2C+, CD3+CD56+NKG2C- and CD3+CD56-NKG2C+ T cells. Study conclusions and caveats: Dominant NKG2C+ clonotypes in about six donors made up roughly 1.0-8% of CD8+ T cells. In a few donors, dominant clonotypes made up roughly 28.3-65% of CD3+CD56-NKG2C+ cells.

From its re-call of the 5' RACE reads, TCRdb lists each CDR3 protein once, without DNA. Its table lists 400,000 to 500,000 distinct CDR3 sequences. A word on this clonotype: Its antigen is currently unknown.

This CDR3 has 14 residues. CDR1 and CDR2 from the germline V gene are SEHNR and FQNEAQ (reference sequence). The chain couples TRBV7-9 to TRBJ1-1; TCRdb designates TRBD1, a call that cannot be tested without DNA. The sequencing sample was made of blood T cells: a sorted CD56 or NKG2C T cell subset, CD4+ or CD8+ T cells, or bulk PBMC T cells (not recorded which). The clonotype comes from a woman between 18 and 70 years old in good health. CDR3: CASSSLGVNTEAFF.